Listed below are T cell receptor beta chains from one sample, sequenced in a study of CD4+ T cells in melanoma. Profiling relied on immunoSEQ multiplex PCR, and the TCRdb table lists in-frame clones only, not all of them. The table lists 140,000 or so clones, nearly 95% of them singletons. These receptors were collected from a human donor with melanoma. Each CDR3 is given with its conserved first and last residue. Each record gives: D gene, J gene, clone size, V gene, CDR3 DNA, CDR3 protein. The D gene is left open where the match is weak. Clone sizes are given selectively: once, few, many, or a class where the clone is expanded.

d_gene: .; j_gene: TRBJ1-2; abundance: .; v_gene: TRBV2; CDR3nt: TGTGCCAGTAGGGAAGTTTTATTCTTTGGCTACACCTTC; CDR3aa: CASREVLFFGYTF
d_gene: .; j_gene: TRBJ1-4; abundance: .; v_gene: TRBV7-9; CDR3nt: TGTGCCAGCAACCGACATACAACTAATGAAAAACTGTTTTTT; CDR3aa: CASNRHTTNEKLFF
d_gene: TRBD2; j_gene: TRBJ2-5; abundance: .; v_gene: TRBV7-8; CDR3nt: TGTGCCAGCAGCTTAAGCCGGGGGGGCGGAGAGACCCAGTACTTC; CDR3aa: CASSLSRGGGETQYF
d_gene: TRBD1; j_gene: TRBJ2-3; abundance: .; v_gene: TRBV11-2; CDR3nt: TGTGCCAGCAGCTGGACAGGGGGCACAGATACGCAGTATTTT; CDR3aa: CASSWTGGTDTQYF
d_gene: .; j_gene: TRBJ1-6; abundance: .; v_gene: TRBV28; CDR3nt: TGTGCCAGCAGTTTCGGGACGCCGAATTCACCCCTCCACTTT; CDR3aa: CASSFGTPNSPLHF
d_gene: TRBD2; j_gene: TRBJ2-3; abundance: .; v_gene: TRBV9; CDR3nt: TGTGCCAGCAGCGTAGGCGGGGGGGCGCCTAGCGCAGATACGCAGTATTTT; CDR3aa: CASSVGGGAPSADTQYF
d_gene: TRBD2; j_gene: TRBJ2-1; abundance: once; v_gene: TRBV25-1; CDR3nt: TGTGCCAGCAGTGAATTTCGCGGGGGGGCCTCTTACAATGAGCAGTTCTTC; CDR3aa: CASSEFRGGASYNEQFF
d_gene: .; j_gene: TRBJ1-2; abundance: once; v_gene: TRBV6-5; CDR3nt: TGTGCCAGCAGTTACGATAATGAGGTGTCAGGCTATGGCTACACCTTC; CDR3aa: CASSYDNEVSGYGYTF
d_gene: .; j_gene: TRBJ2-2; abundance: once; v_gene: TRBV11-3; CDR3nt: TGTGCCAGCAGCTTAACCCGGACCGTAGGGGAGCTGTTTTTT; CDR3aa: CASSLTRTVGELFF
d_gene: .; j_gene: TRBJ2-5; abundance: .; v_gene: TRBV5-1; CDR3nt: TGCGCCAGCTCCACAGGGAAGGAGACCCAGTACTTC; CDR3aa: CASSTGKETQYF
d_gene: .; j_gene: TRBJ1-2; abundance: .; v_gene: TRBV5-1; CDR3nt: TGCGCCAGCAGCCGCTACGCCGAGGCTAACTATGGCTACACCTTC; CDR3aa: CASSRYAEANYGYTF
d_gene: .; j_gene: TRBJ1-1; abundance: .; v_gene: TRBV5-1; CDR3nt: TGCGCCAGCAGCTTGGATCCCCTCCGGGGAACCTCTGAAGCTTTCTTT; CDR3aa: CASSLDPLRGTSEAFF
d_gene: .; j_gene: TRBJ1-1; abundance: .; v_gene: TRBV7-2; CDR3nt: TGTGCCAGCCCCCAGGGCAGGGACACTGAAGCTTTCTTT; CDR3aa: CASPQGRDTEAFF
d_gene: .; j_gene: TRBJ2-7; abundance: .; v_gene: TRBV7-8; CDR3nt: TGTGCCAGCGGAATCGACAGGTCCTACGAGCAGTACTTC; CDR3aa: CASGIDRSYEQYF
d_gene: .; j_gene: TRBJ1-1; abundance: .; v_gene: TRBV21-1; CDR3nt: TGTGCCAGCAGCCAAAAGGGGGCCCGACAGGGGAGAACTGAAGCTTTCTTT; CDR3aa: CASSQKGARQGRTEAFF
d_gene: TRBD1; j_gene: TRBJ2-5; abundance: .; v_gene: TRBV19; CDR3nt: TGTGCCAGTAGTATAGGTGGACAGGGGGGAGAGACCCAGTACTTC; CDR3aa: CASSIGGQGGETQYF
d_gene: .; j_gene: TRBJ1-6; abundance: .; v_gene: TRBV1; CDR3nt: TGCACCAGCAGCGAGCCAAAGAGCTCCTATAATTCACCCCTCCACTTT; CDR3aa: CTSSEPKSSYNSPLHF
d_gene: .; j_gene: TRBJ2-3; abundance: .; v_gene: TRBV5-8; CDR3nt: TGTGCCAGCAGCCCAGGGTTTGGGACAGATACGCAGTATTTT; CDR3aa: CASSPGFGTDTQYF
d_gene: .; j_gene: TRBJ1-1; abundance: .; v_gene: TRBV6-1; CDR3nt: TGTGCCAGCAGTGGGGACGGACTTGAAGCTTTCTTT; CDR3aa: CASSGDGLEAFF
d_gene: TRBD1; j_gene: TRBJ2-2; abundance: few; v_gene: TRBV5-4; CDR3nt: TGTGCCAGCAGCCCTACAGGGGGTAAAGTCGGGGAGCTGTTTTTT; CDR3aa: CASSPTGGKVGELFF
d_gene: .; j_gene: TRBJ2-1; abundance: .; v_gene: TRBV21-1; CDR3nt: TGTGCCAGCCTACTCCCGGCTGAGGGGGACAATGAGCAGTTCTTC; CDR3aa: CASLLPAEGDNEQFF
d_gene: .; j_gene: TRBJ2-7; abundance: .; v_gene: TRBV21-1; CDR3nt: TGTGCCAGCAGCAAAGATCACGAGTCCTACGAGCAGTACTTC; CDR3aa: CASSKDHESYEQYF
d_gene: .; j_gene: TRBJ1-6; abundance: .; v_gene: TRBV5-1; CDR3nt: TGCGCCAGCAGCTTTCAGGGAACTGATTCACCCCTCCACTTT; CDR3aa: CASSFQGTDSPLHF
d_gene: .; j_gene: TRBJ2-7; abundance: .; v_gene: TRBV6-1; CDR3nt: TGTGCCAGCAGTGACAGGGGGGGATCCTACGAGCAGTACTTC; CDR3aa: CASSDRGGSYEQYF
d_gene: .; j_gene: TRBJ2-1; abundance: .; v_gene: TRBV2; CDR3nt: TGTGCCAGCAGTGACGAGGGGAGCTCCTACAATGAGCAGTTCTTC; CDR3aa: CASSDEGSSYNEQFF
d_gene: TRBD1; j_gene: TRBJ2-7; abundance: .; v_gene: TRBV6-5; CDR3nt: TGTGCCACTCGACAGGGAGCCTACGAGCAGTACTTC; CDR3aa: CATRQGAYEQYF
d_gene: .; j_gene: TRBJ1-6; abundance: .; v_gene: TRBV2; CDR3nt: TGTGCCAGCAGTGAGAACAGGGTGAATTCACCCCTCCACTTT; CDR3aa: CASSENRVNSPLHF
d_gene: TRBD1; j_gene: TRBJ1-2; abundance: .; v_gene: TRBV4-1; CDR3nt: TGCGCCAGCAGCCAAGATACGGCAGGGGGGGGAGCTAACTATGGCTACACCTTC; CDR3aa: CASSQDTAGGGANYGYTF
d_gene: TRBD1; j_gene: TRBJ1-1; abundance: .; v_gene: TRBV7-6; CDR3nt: TGTGCCAGCAGCGGGACAGCGAACACTGAAGCTTTCTTT; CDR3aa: CASSGTANTEAFF
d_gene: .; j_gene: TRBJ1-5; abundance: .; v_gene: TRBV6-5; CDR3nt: TGTGCCAGCAGTTACAGGGAGGGCCAGCCCCAGCATTTT; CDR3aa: CASSYREGQPQHF
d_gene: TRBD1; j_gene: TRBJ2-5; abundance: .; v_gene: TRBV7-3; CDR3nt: TGTGCCAGCAGCTATGGGGACAGGCCACAAGAGACCCAGTACTTC; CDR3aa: CASSYGDRPQETQYF
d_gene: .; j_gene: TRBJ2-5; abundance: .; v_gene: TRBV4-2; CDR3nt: TGTGCCAGCAGCCAAGATCCCGACTCCAGGGTGGGAGAGACCCAGTACTTC; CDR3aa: CASSQDPDSRVGETQYF
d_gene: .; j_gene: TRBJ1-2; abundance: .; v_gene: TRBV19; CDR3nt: TGTGCCAGTAGTCCTATACCCACTAACTATGGCTACACCTTC; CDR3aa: CASSPIPTNYGYTF
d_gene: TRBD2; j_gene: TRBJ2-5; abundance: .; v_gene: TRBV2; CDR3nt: TGTGCCAGCAGTGGGACTAGCGGGGGGACAAGCCAAGAGACCCAGTACTTC; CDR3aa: CASSGTSGGTSQETQYF
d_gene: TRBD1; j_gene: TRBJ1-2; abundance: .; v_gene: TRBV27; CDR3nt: TGTGCCAGCAGTTTCGGGACAGGGGCCGTTTGGGGCTACACCTTC; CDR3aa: CASSFGTGAVWGYTF
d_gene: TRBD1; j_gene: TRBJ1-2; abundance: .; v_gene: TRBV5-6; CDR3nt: TGTGCCAGCAGCAGGGACAGGGATGGCTACACCTTC; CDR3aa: CASSRDRDGYTF
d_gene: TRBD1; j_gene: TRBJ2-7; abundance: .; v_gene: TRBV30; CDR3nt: TGTGCCTGGAGTTACCAGCCCGGACAGGGGCCCGACTACGAGCAGTACTTC; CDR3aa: CAWSYQPGQGPDYEQYF
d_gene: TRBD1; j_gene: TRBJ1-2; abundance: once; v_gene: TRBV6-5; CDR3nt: TGTGCCAGCAGTGCAGACAGGGCTAACTATGGCTACACCTTC; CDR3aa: CASSADRANYGYTF
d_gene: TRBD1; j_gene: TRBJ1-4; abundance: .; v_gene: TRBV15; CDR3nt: TGTGCCACCAGCAGAGGGGGGACAGGAAATGAAAAACTGTTTTTT; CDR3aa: CATSRGGTGNEKLFF
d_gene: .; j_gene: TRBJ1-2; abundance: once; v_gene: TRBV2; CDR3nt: TGTGCCAGCAGTGAACAGGGGAGCTATGGCTACACCTTC; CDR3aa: CASSEQGSYGYTF
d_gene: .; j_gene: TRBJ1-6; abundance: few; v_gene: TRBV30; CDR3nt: TGTGCCTGGAGTGTACGGGCGGCTTCACCCCTCCACTTT; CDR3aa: CAWSVRAASPLHF
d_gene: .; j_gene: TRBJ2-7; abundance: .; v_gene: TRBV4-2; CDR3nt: TGTGCCAGCAGCCAAGAACCCCCCACCGGGCTCTACGAGCAGTACTTC; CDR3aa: CASSQEPPTGLYEQYF
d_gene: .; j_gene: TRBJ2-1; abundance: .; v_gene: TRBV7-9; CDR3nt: TGTGCCAGCAGCATTACTCTGTCCGATGAGCAGTTCTTC; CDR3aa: CASSITLSDEQFF
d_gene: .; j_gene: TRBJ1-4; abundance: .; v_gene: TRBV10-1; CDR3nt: TGCGCCAGCAGTGAAGGGGGGACTAATGAAAAACTGTTTTTT; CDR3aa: CASSEGGTNEKLFF